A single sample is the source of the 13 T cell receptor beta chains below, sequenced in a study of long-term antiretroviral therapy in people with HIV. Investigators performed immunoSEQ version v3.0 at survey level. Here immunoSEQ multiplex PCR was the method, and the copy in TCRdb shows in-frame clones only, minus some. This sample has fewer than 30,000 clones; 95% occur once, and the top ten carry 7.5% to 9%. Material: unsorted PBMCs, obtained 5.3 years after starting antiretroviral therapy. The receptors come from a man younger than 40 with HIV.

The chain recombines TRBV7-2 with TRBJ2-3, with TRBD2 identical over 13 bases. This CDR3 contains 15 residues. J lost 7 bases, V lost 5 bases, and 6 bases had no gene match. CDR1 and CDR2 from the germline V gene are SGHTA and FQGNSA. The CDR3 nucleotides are TGTGCCAGCAGCCCCAGACTAGCGGGAGGTAATACGCAGTATTTT. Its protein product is CASSPRLAGGNTQYF.

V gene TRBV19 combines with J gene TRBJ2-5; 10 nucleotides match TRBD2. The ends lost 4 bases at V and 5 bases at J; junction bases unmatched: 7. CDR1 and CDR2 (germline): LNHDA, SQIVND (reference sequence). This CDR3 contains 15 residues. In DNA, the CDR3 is TGTGCCAGTAGTAACAGCGGGAGGGCCTGGGAGACCCAGTACTTC. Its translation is CASSNSGRAWETQYF.

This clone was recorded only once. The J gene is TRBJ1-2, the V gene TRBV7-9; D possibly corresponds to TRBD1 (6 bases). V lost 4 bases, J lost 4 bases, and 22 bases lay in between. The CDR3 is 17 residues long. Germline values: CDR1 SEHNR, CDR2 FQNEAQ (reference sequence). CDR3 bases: TGTGCCAGCAGCTCCTCCGATTGGTCAGGGGCGATCTATGGCTACACCTTC. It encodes CASSSSDWSGAIYGYTF.

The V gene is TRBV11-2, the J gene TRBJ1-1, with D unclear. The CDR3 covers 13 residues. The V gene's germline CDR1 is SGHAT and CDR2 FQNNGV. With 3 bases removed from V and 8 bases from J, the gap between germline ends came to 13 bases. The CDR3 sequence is CASSFSVGPEAFF. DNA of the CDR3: TGTGCCAGCAGCTTCTCGGTTGGACCCGAAGCTTTCTTT.

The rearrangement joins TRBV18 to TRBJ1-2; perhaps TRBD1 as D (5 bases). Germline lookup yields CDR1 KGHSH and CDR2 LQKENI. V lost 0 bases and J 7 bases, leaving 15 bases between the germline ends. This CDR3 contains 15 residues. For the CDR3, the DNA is TGTGCCAGCTCACCACCGAGTATAGGGACGGGTGGCTACACCTTC. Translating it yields CASSPPSIGTGGYTF.

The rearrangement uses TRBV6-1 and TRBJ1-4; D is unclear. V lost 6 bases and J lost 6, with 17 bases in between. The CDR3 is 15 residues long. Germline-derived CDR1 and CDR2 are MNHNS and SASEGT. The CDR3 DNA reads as TGTGCCAGCAGCCCCAGTTGGATATTCGATGAAAAACTGTTTTTT. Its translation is CASSPSWIFDEKLFF.

The CDR3 region has the DNA TGTGCCAGCAGTTTATCGACTCCTTCTTCTCAGCCCCAGCATTTT. Protein sequence: CASSLSTPSSQPQHF. The chain links TRBV27 to TRBJ1-5; D is ambiguous. Trimming took 0 bases from V and 6 from J, leaving 12 bases between them. Germline CDR1 and CDR2: MNHEY and SMNVEV (reference sequence). The CDR3 totals 15 residues.

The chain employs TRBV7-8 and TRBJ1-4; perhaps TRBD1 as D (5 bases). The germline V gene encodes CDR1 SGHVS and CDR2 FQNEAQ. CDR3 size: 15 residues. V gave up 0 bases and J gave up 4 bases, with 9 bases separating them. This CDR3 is CASSLATALNEKLFF. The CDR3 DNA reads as TGTGCCAGCAGCTTAGCGACAGCGCTTAATGAAAAACTGTTTTTT.

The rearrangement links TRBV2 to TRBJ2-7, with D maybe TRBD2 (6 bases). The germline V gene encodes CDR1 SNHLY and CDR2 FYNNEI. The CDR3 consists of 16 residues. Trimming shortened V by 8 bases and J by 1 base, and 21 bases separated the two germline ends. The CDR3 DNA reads TGTGCCAGCTTTCTCGGCGGGGTAAAGCTATCCTACGAGCAGTACTTC. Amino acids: CASFLGGVKLSYEQYF.

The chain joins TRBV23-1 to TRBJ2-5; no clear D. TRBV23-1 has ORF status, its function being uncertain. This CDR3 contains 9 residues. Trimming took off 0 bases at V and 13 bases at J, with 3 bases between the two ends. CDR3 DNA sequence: TGCGCCAGCAGTCAATCTCTGTACTTC. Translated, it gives CASSQSLYF.

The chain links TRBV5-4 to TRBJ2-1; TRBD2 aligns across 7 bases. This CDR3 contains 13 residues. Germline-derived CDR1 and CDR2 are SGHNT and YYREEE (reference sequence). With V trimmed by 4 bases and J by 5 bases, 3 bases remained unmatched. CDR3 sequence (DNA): TGTGCCAGCAGCCGGACTAGAAACAATGAGCAGTTCTTC. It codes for CASSRTRNNEQFF. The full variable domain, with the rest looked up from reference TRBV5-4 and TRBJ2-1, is ETGVTQSPTHLIKTRGQQVTLRCSSQSGHNTVSWYQQALGQGPQFIFQYYREEENGRGNFPPRFSGLQFPNYSSELNVNALELDDSALYLCASSRTRNNEQFFGPGTRLTVL.

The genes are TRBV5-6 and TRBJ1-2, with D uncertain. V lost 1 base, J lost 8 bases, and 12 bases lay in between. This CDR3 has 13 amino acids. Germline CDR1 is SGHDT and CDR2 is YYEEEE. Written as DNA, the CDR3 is TGTGCCAGCAGCTTGTTTCACCGCCCGGGCTACACCTTC. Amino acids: CASSLFHRPGYTF.

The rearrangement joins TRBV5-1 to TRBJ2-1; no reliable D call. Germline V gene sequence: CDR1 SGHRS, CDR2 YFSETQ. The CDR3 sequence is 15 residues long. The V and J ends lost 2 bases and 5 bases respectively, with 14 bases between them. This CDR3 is CASSLWSRVDNEQFF. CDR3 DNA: TGCGCCAGCAGCTTATGGAGCCGGGTGGACAATGAGCAGTTCTTC.